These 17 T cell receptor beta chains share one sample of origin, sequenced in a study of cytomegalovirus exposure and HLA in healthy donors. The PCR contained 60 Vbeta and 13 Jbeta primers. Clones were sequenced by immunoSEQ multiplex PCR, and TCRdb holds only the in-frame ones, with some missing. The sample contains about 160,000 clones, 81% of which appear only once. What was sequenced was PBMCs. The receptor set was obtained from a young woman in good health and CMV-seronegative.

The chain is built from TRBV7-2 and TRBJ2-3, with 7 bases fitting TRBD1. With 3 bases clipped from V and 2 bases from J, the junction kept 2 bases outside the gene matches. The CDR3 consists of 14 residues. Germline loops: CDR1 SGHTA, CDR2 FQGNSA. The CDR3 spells CASSLDRYTDTQYF. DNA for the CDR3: TGTGCCAGCAGCTTGGACAGGTACACAGATACGCAGTATTTT.

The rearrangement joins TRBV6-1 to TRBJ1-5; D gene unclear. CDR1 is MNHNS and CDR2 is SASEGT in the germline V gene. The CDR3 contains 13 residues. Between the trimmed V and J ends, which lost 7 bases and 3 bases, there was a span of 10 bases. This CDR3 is CASKVTYNQPQHF. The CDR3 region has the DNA TGTGCCAGCAAGGTGACTTACAATCAGCCCCAGCATTTT.

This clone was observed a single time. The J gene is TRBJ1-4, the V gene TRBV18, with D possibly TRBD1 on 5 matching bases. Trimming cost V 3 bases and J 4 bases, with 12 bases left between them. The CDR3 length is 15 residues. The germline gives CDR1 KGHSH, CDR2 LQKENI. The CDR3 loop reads CASSPWGSLNEKLFF. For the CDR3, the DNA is TGTGCCAGCTCACCGTGGGGCAGCCTTAATGAAAAACTGTTTTTT.

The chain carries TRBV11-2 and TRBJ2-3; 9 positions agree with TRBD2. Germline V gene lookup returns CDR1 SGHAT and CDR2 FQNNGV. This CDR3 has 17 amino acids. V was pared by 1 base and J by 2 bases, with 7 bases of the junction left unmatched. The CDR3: CASSLVGGLANTDTQYF. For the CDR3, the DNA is TGTGCCAGCAGCTTAGTTGGGGGACTAGCCAACACAGATACGCAGTATTTT.

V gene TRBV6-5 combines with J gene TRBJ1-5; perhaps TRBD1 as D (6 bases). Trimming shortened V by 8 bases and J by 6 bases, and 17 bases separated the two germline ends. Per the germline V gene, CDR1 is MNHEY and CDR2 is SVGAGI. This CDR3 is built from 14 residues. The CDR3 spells CASAQMGAVQPQHF. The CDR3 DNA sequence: TGTGCCAGCGCCCAGATGGGGGCGGTTCAGCCCCAGCATTTT.

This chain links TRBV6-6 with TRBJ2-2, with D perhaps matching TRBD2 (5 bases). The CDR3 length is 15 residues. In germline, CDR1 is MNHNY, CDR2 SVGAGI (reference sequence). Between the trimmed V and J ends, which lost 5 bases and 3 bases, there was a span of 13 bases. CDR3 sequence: CASSHQLVHTGELFF. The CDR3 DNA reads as TGTGCCAGCAGTCACCAACTAGTCCACACCGGGGAGCTGTTTTTT.

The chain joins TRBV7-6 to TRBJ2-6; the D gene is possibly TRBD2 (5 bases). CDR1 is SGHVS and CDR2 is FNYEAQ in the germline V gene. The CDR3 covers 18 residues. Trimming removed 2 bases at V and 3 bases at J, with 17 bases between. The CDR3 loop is CASSLRPGSVGGANVLTF. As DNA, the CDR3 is TGTGCCAGCAGCTTACGGCCGGGGTCCGTTGGTGGGGCCAACGTCCTGACTTTC.

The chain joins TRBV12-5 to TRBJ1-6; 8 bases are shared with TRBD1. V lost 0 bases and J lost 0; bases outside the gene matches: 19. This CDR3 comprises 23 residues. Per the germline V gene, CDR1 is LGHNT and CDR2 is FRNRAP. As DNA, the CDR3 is TGTGCTAGTGGTTTGGTACCGGACAGGGTGTTTTTGGGGTTGAGCTCCTATAATTCACCCCTCCACTTT. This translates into CASGLVPDRVFLGLSSYNSPLHF.

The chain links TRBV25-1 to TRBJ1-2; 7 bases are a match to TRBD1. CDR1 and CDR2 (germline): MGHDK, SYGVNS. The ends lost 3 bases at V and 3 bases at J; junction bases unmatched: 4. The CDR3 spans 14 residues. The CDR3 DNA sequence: TGTGCCAGCAGTGACAGGGGGAGACACTATGGCTACACCTTC. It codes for CASSDRGRHYGYTF.

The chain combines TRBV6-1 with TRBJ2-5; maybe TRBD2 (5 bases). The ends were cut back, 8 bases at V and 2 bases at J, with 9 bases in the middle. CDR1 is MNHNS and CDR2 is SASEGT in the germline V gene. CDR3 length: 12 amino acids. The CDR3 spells CASEGNQETQYF. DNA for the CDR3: TGTGCCAGCGAGGGCAATCAAGAGACCCAGTACTTC.

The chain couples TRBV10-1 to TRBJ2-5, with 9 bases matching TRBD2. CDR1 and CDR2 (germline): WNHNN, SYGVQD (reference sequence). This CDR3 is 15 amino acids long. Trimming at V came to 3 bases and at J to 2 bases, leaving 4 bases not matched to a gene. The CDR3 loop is CASSDASGTQETQYF. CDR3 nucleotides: TGCGCCAGCAGTGATGCTAGCGGGACTCAAGAGACCCAGTACTTC.

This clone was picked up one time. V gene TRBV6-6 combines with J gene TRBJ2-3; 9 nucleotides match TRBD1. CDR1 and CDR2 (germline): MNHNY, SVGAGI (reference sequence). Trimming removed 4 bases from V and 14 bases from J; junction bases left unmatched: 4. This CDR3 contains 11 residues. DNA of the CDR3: TGTGCCAGCAGTTGGACAGGGGACGTGTATTTT. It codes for CASSWTGDVYF.

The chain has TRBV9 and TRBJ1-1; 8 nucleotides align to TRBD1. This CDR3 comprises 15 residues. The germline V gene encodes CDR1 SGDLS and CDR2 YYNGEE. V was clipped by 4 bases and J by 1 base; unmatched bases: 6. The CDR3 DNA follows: TGTGCCAGCAGCTCCAGGACAGGGACGAACACTGAAGCTTTCTTT. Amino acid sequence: CASSSRTGTNTEAFF.

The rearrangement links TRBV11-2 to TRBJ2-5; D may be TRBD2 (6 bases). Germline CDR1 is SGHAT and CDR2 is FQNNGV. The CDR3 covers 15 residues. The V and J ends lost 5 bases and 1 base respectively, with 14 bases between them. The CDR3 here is CASSHLGGLQETQYF. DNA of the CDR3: TGTGCCAGCAGCCACCTCGGGGGTCTCCAAGAGACCCAGTACTTC. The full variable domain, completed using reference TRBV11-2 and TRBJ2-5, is EAGVAQSPRYKIIEKRQSVAFWCNPISGHATLYWYQQILGQGPKLLIQFQNNGVVDDSQLPKDRFSAERLKGVDSTLKIQPAKLEDSAVYLCASSHLGGLQETQYFGPGTRLLVL.

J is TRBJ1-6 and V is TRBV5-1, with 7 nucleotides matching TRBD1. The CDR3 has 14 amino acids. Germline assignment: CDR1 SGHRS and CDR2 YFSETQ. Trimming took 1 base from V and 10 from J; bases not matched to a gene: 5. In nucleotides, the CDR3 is TGCGCCAGCAGCTTGCTAGGGGGCGAATCACCCCTCCACTTT. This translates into CASSLLGGESPLHF.

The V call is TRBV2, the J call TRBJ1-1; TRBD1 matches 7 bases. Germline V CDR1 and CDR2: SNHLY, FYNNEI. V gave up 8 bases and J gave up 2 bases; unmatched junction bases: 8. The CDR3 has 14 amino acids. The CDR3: CASGGTALNTEAFF. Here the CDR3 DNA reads TGTGCCAGCGGGGGGACAGCCTTAAACACTGAAGCTTTCTTT.

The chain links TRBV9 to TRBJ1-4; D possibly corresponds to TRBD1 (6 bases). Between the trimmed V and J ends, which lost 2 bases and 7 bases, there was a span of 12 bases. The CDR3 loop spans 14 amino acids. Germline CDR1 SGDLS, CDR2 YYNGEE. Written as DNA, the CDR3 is TGTGCCAGCAGCGTGTCGGGGGGCGGTGAAAAACTGTTTTTT. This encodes CASSVSGGGEKLFF.